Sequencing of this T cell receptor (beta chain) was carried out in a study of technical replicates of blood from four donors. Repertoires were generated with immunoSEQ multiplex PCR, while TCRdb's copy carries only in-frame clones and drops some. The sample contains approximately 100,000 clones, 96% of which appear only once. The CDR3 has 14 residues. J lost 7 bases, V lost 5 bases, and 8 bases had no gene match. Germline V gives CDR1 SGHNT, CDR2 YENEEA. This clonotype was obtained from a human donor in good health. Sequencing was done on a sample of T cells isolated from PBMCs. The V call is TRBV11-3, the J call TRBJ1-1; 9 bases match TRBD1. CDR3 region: CASSKGQGYIEAFF. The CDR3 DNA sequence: TGTGCCAGCAGCAAGGGACAGGGTTATATTGAAGCTTTCTTT.